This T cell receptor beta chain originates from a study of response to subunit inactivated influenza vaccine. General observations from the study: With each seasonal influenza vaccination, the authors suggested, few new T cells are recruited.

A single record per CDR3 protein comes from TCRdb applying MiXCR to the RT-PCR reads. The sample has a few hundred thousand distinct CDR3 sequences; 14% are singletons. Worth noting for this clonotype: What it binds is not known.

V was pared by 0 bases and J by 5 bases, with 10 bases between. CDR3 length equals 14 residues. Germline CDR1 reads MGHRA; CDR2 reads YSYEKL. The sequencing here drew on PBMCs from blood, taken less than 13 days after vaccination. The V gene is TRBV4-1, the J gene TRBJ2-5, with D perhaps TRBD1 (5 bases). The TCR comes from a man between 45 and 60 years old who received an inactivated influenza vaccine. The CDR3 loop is CASSQDVRVETQYF. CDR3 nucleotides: TGCGCCAGCAGCCAAGATGTCAGGGTGGAGACCCAGTACTTC.